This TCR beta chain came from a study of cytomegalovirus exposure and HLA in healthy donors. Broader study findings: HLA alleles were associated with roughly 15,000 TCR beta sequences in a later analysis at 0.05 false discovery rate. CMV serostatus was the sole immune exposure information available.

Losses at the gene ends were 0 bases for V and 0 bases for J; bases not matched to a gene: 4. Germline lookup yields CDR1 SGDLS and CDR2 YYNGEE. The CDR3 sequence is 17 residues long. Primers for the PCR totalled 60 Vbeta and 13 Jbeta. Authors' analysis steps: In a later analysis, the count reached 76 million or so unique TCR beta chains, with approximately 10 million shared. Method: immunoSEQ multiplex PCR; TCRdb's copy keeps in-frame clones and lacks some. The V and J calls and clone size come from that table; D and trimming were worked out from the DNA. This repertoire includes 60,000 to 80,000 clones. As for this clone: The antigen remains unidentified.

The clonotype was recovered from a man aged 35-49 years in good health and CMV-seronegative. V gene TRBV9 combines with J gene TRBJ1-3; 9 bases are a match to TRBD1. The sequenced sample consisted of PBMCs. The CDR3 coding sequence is TGTGCCAGCAGCGTAGCTGGACAGGGGATCTCTGGAAACACCATATATTTT. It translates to CASSVAGQGISGNTIYF.